This is a list of T cell receptor beta chains from one sample in a study of blood T cell repertoires in COVID-19. Using immunoSEQ multiplex PCR, the repertoire was profiled, and TCRdb retains in-frame clones only, with some absent. The sample has some 200,000 clones; roughly 76% are singletons. Sequences were obtained from peripheral blood. Every receptor here comes from a woman in her fifties or sixties with active or convalescent COVID-19. Each CDR3 is given without its conserved first and last residue. Expanded clones get a size class; other rows say once, few or many, or leave the size out.

clone size: NA; V gene: TRBV27; CDR3 protein: ASSRTGGPYEQY
clone size: NA; V gene: TRBV6-6; CDR3 protein: ASSYSTVHGYT
clone size: NA; V gene: TRBV5-4; CDR3 protein: ASSLGGTFYNEQF
clone size: NA; V gene: TRBV2; CDR3 protein: ASLQTGGWGNQPQH
clone size: few; V gene: TRBV5-1; CDR3 protein: ASRRAGLRSGANVLT
clone size: few; V gene: TRBV19; CDR3 protein: ASRDRVFYTQY
clone size: NA; V gene: TRBV14; CDR3 protein: ASSPTGTGLEGYT
clone size: NA; V gene: TRBV20-1; CDR3 protein: SASRDRGFSGNTIY
clone size: NA; V gene: TRBV6-5; CDR3 protein: ASSYGGGGEQF
clone size: NA; V gene: TRBV19; CDR3 protein: ASSRLADNTGELF
clone size: NA; V gene: TRBV6-2/TRBV6-3; CDR3 protein: ASSNPGQANYGYT
clone size: NA; V gene: TRBV28; CDR3 protein: ASSDRVTEAF
clone size: once; V gene: TRBV3-1/TRBV3-2; CDR3 protein: ASSRLAGGSTHNEQF
clone size: NA; V gene: TRBV5-1; CDR3 protein: ASSLPSGTTDTQY
clone size: few; V gene: TRBV7-2; CDR3 protein: ASSSAPTSGRRDEQF
clone size: few; V gene: TRBV6-5; CDR3 protein: ASRLEGDYGYT
clone size: NA; V gene: TRBV10-1; CDR3 protein: ASRGLAGYLPYNEQF
clone size: once; V gene: TRBV6-5; CDR3 protein: ASSNRPGTQY
clone size: NA; V gene: TRBV3-1/TRBV3-2; CDR3 protein: ASSRAGNEQF
clone size: NA; V gene: TRBV25-1; CDR3 protein: ASTVSYEQY
clone size: NA; V gene: TRBV7-9; CDR3 protein: ASSFPDRAYGYT
clone size: NA; V gene: TRBV7-9; CDR3 protein: ASSSSGSGETQY
clone size: few; V gene: TRBV19; CDR3 protein: ASQTGAYTEAF
clone size: NA; V gene: TRBV20-1; CDR3 protein: SARGLNGYT
clone size: NA; V gene: TRBV4-2; CDR3 protein: ASSQDRGANYGYT
clone size: NA; V gene: TRBV7-7; CDR3 protein: ASSPKPQRGQETQY
clone size: NA; V gene: TRBV11-1; CDR3 protein: ASRPTSGRVNEQF
clone size: NA; V gene: TRBV4-1; CDR3 protein: ASSQGRRQDNQPQH
clone size: NA; V gene: TRBV5-6; CDR3 protein: ASSRTSGGHEQY
clone size: once; V gene: TRBV9; CDR3 protein: ASSRTSGRETDTQY
clone size: NA; V gene: TRBV6-5; CDR3 protein: ASSRTRDYEQY
clone size: NA; V gene: TRBV10-3; CDR3 protein: AISESVNYGYT
clone size: NA; V gene: TRBV27; CDR3 protein: ASSLRAGGEEQY
clone size: NA; V gene: TRBV19; CDR3 protein: ASSPTSGGFTDTQY
clone size: NA; V gene: TRBV6-2/TRBV6-3; CDR3 protein: ASSDGTTSNYGYT
clone size: once; V gene: TRBV2; CDR3 protein: ASSDWRGGRNEQF
clone size: NA; V gene: TRBV4-2; CDR3 protein: ASSAGGSRTDTQY
clone size: NA; V gene: TRBV7-2; CDR3 protein: ASSLVSGKVETQY
clone size: NA; V gene: TRBV6-6; CDR3 protein: ASSYPTSGGTDTQY
clone size: NA; V gene: TRBV2; CDR3 protein: ASGLGRAQETQY
clone size: many; V gene: TRBV12-3/TRBV12-4; CDR3 protein: ASSLAGPSPLH
clone size: few; V gene: TRBV3-1/TRBV3-2; CDR3 protein: ASSQDPSGREAEQY
clone size: NA; V gene: TRBV11-2; CDR3 protein: ASSPRTGVYGYT
clone size: NA; V gene: TRBV28; CDR3 protein: ASSLGGAGVSGELF
clone size: NA; V gene: TRBV28; CDR3 protein: ASGGLAGRNIQY
clone size: NA; V gene: TRBV15; CDR3 protein: ATSRVTGGAREQY
clone size: NA; V gene: TRBV5-1; CDR3 protein: ASSLTGGSTEAF
clone size: NA; V gene: TRBV6-5; CDR3 protein: ASLWSSYNEQF
clone size: NA; V gene: TRBV19; CDR3 protein: ASSIGQGERGYT
clone size: NA; V gene: TRBV7-6; CDR3 protein: ASSPRDSGGKCHRGAV
clone size: NA; V gene: TRBV11-2; CDR3 protein: ASSRGAYGYT
clone size: NA; V gene: TRBV5-8; CDR3 protein: ASSLRQQGEKLF
clone size: NA; V gene: TRBV5-6; CDR3 protein: ASSLGEVLYSPLH
clone size: NA; V gene: TRBV7-6; CDR3 protein: ASSLRGGLPNEQY
clone size: NA; V gene: TRBV29-1; CDR3 protein: SVEGTGGAGYT
clone size: NA; V gene: TRBV15; CDR3 protein: ATSRGVLQGASYGYT
clone size: NA; V gene: TRBV18; CDR3 protein: ASSPRQGEATGELF